This is a list of T cell receptor beta chains from one sample in a study of shared clonotypes between healthy human individuals. This table comes from immunoSEQ multiplex PCR, and its TCRdb copy is limited to in-frame clones, with some not included. This sample has 600,000 or so clones; roughly 98% occur once, and the top ten carry 0.25% to 0.35%. Material: naive CD8+ T cells sorted from blood. The receptors originated from a man younger than 40 in good health. Both conserved end residues are part of each CDR3. The D gene is left open where the match is weak. Size tells how often a clone was seen (once, few, many) or the class of an expanded clone, and some rows leave it out.

j_call clone_size d_call v_call cdr3_length cdr3_aa cdr3_nt
TRBJ1-1 . . TRBV30 15 CAWTTPWTNQVEAFF TGTGCCTGGACCACCCCGTGGACAAATCAAGTTGAAGCTTTCTTT
TRBJ2-1 . . TRBV7-9 16 CASSAAPSGTYNEQFF TGTGCCAGCAGCGCCGCCCCCTCAGGAACCTACAATGAGCAGTTCTTC
TRBJ2-5 once . TRBV11-2 14 CASSLDPGWETQYF TGTGCCAGCAGCTTAGATCCAGGGTGGGAGACCCAGTACTTC
TRBJ2-7 . TRBD2 TRBV7-9 17 CASSLVTSGSTIYEQYF TGTGCCAGCAGCCTCGTGACCAGCGGGAGTACGATCTACGAGCAGTACTTC
TRBJ2-3 . TRBD2 TRBV10-3 20 CAISESAQGTSGSNTDTQYF TGTGCCATCAGTGAGTCGGCCCAAGGGACTAGCGGTTCTAACACAGATACGCAGTATTTT
TRBJ1-2 . TRBD1 TRBV4-2 18 CASSQDLVGQDFVYGYTF TGTGCCAGCAGCCAAGATCTCGTCGGACAGGACTTCGTCTATGGCTACACCTTC
TRBJ2-1 . TRBD1 TRBV29-1 13 CSVETGGIDEQFF TGCAGCGTTGAGACAGGGGGGATTGATGAGCAGTTCTTC
TRBJ1-5 . . TRBV5-1 14 CASSPSVGSQPQHF TGCGCCAGCAGCCCATCCGTGGGCTCTCAGCCCCAGCATTTT
TRBJ2-2 . TRBD1 TRBV18 16 CASSPNRGWNTGELFF TGTGCCAGCTCACCAAACAGGGGCTGGAACACCGGGGAGCTGTTTTTT
TRBJ1-5 . . TRBV27 17 CASSLSHPIYSNQPQHF TGTGCCAGCAGTTTATCACACCCGATTTATAGCAATCAGCCCCAGCATTTT
TRBJ2-3 . . TRBV7-2 15 CASSSYGTSTDTQYF TGTGCCAGCAGCTCCTACGGGACTAGCACAGATACGCAGTATTTT
TRBJ2-7 once TRBD2 TRBV5-6 15 CASSLTGLALYEQYF TGTGCCAGCAGCTTAACGGGACTAGCCCTTTATGAGCAGTACTTC
TRBJ2-3 . TRBD1 TRBV4-2 22 CASSQVTGTGEGTKQSTDTQYF TGTGCCAGCAGCCAAGTGACCGGGACAGGGGAGGGCACGAAACAAAGCACAGATACGCAGTATTTT
TRBJ2-7 . . TRBV5-4 14 CASSLAIGSYEQYF TGTGCCAGCAGCTTGGCCATAGGTTCCTACGAGCAGTACTTC
TRBJ2-7 . . TRBV14 16 CASSPMAGTATYEQYF TGTGCCAGCAGCCCCATGGCAGGGACGGCCACCTACGAGCAGTACTTC
TRBJ1-4 . TRBD1 TRBV7-9 15 CASSFGQGFNEKLFF TGTGCCAGCAGCTTCGGACAGGGGTTTAATGAAAAACTGTTTTTT
TRBJ1-2 . TRBD1 TRBV19 18 CASSISGLPVTGVYGYTF TGTGCCAGTAGTATTAGCGGCCTTCCGGTGACAGGGGTCTATGGCTACACCTTC
TRBJ1-3 . TRBD1 TRBV18 18 CASSPPRGGTGAGNTIYF TGTGCCAGCTCACCACCAAGAGGCGGGACAGGGGCTGGAAACACCATATATTTT
TRBJ2-7 . TRBD1 TRBV2 13 CASTTGGIYEQYF TGTGCCAGCACGACAGGGGGTATCTACGAGCAGTACTTC
TRBJ2-4 . . TRBV7-9 13 CASSLVRENIQYF TGTGCCAGCAGCTTAGTGAGGGAAAACATTCAGTACTTC
TRBJ2-7 . . TRBV7-9 16 CASSRSEGIWSYEQYF TGTGCCAGCAGCCGAAGCGAGGGGATATGGTCATACGAGCAGTACTTC
TRBJ2-5 . . TRBV2 15 CASSEDPGPQETQYF TGTGCCAGCAGTGAAGATCCCGGGCCCCAAGAGACCCAGTACTTC
TRBJ2-7 . . TRBV5-5 13 CASSLEPTYEQYF TGTGCCAGCAGCTTGGAACCAACCTACGAGCAGTACTTC
TRBJ2-2 . TRBD2 TRBV5-1 17 CASSSGLAGEDTGELFF TGCGCCAGCAGTTCCGGACTAGCGGGAGAGGACACCGGGGAGCTGTTTTTT
TRBJ2-1 . . TRBV2 10 CASSGGEQFF TGTGCCAGCAGTGGAGGTGAGCAGTTCTTC
TRBJ2-7 . . TRBV6-5 13 CASSYSRVYEQYF TGTGCCAGCAGTTACTCGAGGGTCTACGAGCAGTACTTC
TRBJ1-1 . TRBD1 TRBV30 14 CAWDPGQGNTEAFF TGTGCCTGGGACCCGGGACAGGGGAACACTGAAGCTTTCTTT
TRBJ1-1 . . TRBV7-9 14 CASSFERRNTEAFF TGTGCCAGCAGCTTTGAGAGGAGGAACACTGAAGCTTTCTTT
TRBJ1-1 . . TRBV6-4 14 CASSDSRRGTEAFF TGTGCCAGCAGTGACTCGCGACGGGGAACTGAAGCTTTCTTT
TRBJ2-5 . TRBD1 TRBV4-3 14 CASSHRDRVETQYF TGCGCCAGCAGCCACCGGGACAGGGTAGAGACCCAGTACTTC
TRBJ1-1 . . TRBV27 13 CASSIQGRTEAFF TGTGCCAGCAGTATACAGGGCCGCACTGAAGCTTTCTTT
TRBJ2-3 . TRBD2 TRBV28 16 CASSWVLAGVHDTQYF TGTGCCAGCAGTTGGGTGCTAGCGGGAGTCCATGATACGCAGTATTTT
TRBJ1-1 . . TRBV29-1 13 CSVEIGGATEAFF TGCAGCGTTGAAATCGGGGGCGCGACTGAAGCTTTCTTT
TRBJ2-2 . TRBD2 TRBV7-6 14 CASSPGGYTGELFF TGTGCCAGCAGCCCGGGGGGATACACCGGGGAGCTGTTTTTT
TRBJ1-5 . . TRBV6-1 13 CASSEEWFQPQHF TGTGCCAGCAGTGAGGAGTGGTTTCAGCCCCAGCATTTT
TRBJ2-5 . . TRBV29-1 12 CSVVGGGETQYF TGCAGCGTTGTGGGGGGCGGAGAGACCCAGTACTTC
TRBJ2-1 once TRBD2 TRBV10-2 14 CASRALAGNNEQFF TGCGCCAGCAGAGCACTAGCGGGTAACAATGAGCAGTTCTTC
TRBJ1-1 once . TRBV7-8 13 CASSLGTVTEAFF TGTGCCAGCAGCTTAGGGACGGTAACTGAAGCTTTCTTT
TRBJ2-2 . . TRBV18 15 CASSPPEWGTGELFF TGTGCCAGCTCACCACCGGAGTGGGGCACCGGGGAGCTGTTTTTT
TRBJ2-1 . TRBD2 TRBV29-1 16 CSVEGTSGGSYNEQFF TGCAGCGTTGAAGGGACTAGCGGAGGCTCCTACAATGAGCAGTTCTTC
TRBJ2-1 . . TRBV5-5 16 CASSWRTPRSYNEQFF TGTGCCAGCAGCTGGCGCACACCGCGATCCTACAATGAGCAGTTCTTC
TRBJ2-3 . . TRBV11-2 12 CASSSLGLGVDF TGTGCCAGCAGCTCCCTCGGACTGGGAGTTGATTTT
TRBJ2-1 . . TRBV9 14 CASSVGLAVNEQFF TGTGCCAGCAGCGTAGGGTTAGCGGTTAATGAGCAGTTCTTC